The table lists the clone carrying this T cell receptor beta chain with a few counts. What it binds is not known. A second PCR, run for roughly 7 to 11 cycles, used a sample-barcoded 5' primer plus a J-beta primer mix. Researchers report that a template-switch adaptor with 12 random nucleotides tagged each cDNA molecule. One entry per CDR3 protein results from TCRdb running MiXCR on the 5' RACE reads. The table has 750,000 to 950,000 distinct CDR3 sequences, about a quarter seen once. The data originate from a study of blood T cells in healthy people across ages. The study's findings and limits: Naive T cell percentage and TCR beta diversity correlated strongly. Higher diversity and more naive CD4+ cells were features of long-lived donors, compared to aged donors.

The V gene end was trimmed by 4 bases and the J gene end by 3 bases; junction bases not matched to a gene: 8. The germline V gene encodes CDR1 GTSNPN and CDR2 SVGIG (reference sequence). The CDR3 is 14 amino acids. Another study also made use of these data, one on T cells of mothers and their children.

The J gene is TRBJ2-5, the V gene TRBV30; 7 nucleotides align to TRBD2. The source material was blood. The TCR sequence derives from a boy younger than 18 in good health. CDR3 sequence (DNA): TGTGCCTGGATACGCGGGGGAGCTAAAGAGACCCAGTACTTC. Its translation is CAWIRGGAKETQYF.